The T cell receptor beta chain under discussion was sequenced for a study of T cell repertoires in cytomegalovirus infection. Overall study context: HLA-B-restricted CMV epitopes that are well studied, plus recently identified HLA-C-restricted ones, were used by the study.

Turning to this clonotype: What it binds is not known.

Whole-study findings and limits: The ex vivo response was dominated by HLA-C-restricted CMV-specific TCR beta clonotypes.

The germline V and J ends were trimmed by 5 bases and 5 bases, with 15 bases remaining between them. Germline CDR1 reads MGHRA; CDR2 reads YSYEKL. The CDR3 totals 14 residues. One entry per CDR3 protein results from TCRdb running MiXCR on the reads. In the table there are some 500,000 distinct CDR3 sequences, more than 30% of which are singletons. This TCR was recovered from a human donor in good health (CMV status not recorded). Some clones in this sample may be carry-over from other donors' samples. The sequenced sample was cultured PBMCs, obtained from culture after CMV antigen stimulation. The chain couples TRBV4-1 to TRBJ2-5; maybe TRBD1 (6 bases). The CDR3 nucleotides are TGCGCCAGCAGCGCAAAGGACAGTGTGGAGACCCAGTACTTC. Its translation: CASSAKDSVETQYF.